This T cell receptor beta chain was observed in a study of identical twins. This CDR3 spans 15 amino acids. Per germline, CDR1 DFQATT and CDR2 SNEGSKA (reference sequence). TCRdb used MiXCR to reprocess the 5' RACE reads, holding one entry per CDR3 protein. This table has about 1.7 million distinct CDR3 sequences, around 29% appearing once. As concerns this clonotype: The junction does not match germline at one end; this may be a read error.

The chain uses TRBV20-1 and TRBJ1-6; D remains unclear. The sequencing sample was made of cord blood. The source of this sequence is a newborn girl in good health. The CDR3 DNA reads TGCAGTGCTAGAGCCCAATCGGACGGGAATTCACCCCCCCACTTT. Its translation is CSARAQSDGNSPPHF.